Each of the 20 T cell receptor beta chains below was sequenced from the same sample in a study of blood T cell repertoires in COVID-19. TCRdb's copy holds only in-frame clones and misses some; the assay was immunoSEQ multiplex PCR. The sample contains some 400,000 clones, over 75% of which appear only once. Sequencing was performed on peripheral blood. The receptors originated from a woman younger than 45 with COVID-19, enrolled during active disease.

The CDR3 loop is CASSLTTPTPSSSYNSPLHF. In nucleotides, the CDR3 is TGTGCCAGCAGTCTAACTACCCCCACACCGTCGAGCTCCTATAATTCACCCCTCCACTTT. V and J are TRBV6-6 and TRBJ1-6, with unresolved D. Germline V gene lookup returns CDR1 MNHNY and CDR2 SVGAGI (reference sequence). V was trimmed by 5 bases and J by 0 bases, leaving 23 bases between them. This CDR3 is built from 20 residues.

J is TRBJ2-7 and V is TRBV5-1; D might be TRBD2 (5 bases). V lost 1 base, J lost 2 bases, and 10 bases lay in between. Germline V gene sequence: CDR1 SGHRS, CDR2 YFSETQ. The CDR3 is 14 amino acids. The CDR3 DNA reads as TGCGCCAGCAGCTTGTACGGGGTCGCCTACGAGCAGTACTTC. Protein: CASSLYGVAYEQYF.

The chain recombines TRBV3-1 (or the pseudogene TRBV3-2) with TRBJ2-1; 9 bases align to TRBD2. The CDR3 has 16 residues. Germline trimming cut 0 bases from V and 7 bases from J; bases unmatched to any gene: 7. The germline CDR1 and CDR2 sequences are LGHDT and YNNKEL (reference sequence). CDR3 sequence: CASSQDGSSGSNEQFF. The CDR3 bases are TGTGCCAGCAGCCAAGACGGGAGTAGCGGGAGTAATGAGCAGTTCTTC.

The gene calls are TRBV19 and TRBJ2-2; possible D gene TRBD2, 5 bases. Germline loops: CDR1 LNHDA, CDR2 SQIVND (reference sequence). The CDR3 is 16 residues long. V was shortened by 0 bases and J by 7 bases, with 15 bases between the two germline ends. The CDR3 reads CASSIDPPSRYGELFF. The CDR3 coding sequence is TGTGCCAGTAGTATAGATCCCCCTAGCCGGTACGGGGAGCTGTTTTTT.

V and J are TRBV20-1 and TRBJ1-1; the D gene is possibly TRBD1 (5 bases). Germline loops: CDR1 DFQATT, CDR2 SNEGSKA (reference sequence). The CDR3 is made up of 11 amino acids. V was shortened by 3 bases and J by 9 bases, with 11 bases between the two germline ends. CDR3 residues: CSARFGAKAFF. The CDR3 coding sequence is TGCAGTGCTAGGTTTGGGGCGAAAGCTTTCTTT.

CDR3 in amino acids: CSVQQGNNQPQHF. The CDR3 DNA reads TGCAGCGTCCAACAGGGAAACAATCAGCCCCAGCATTTT. V and J are TRBV29-1 and TRBJ1-5; D may be TRBD1 (6 bases). Germline V gene lookup returns CDR1 SQVTM and CDR2 ANQGSEA. The V gene lost 6 bases and the J gene lost 3 bases, with 12 bases spanning the gap. The CDR3 has 13 residues.

J is TRBJ2-5 and V is TRBV28; D uncertain. The CDR3 consists of 14 residues. CDR1 is MDHEN, CDR2 SYDVKM, per germline. The V and J ends lost 2 bases and 4 bases respectively, with 11 bases between them. CDR3 DNA: TGTGCCAGCAGTTTAGGCGCTAGTGGAGAGACCCAGTACTTC. Translating gives CASSLGASGETQYF.

The rearrangement uses TRBV10-3 and TRBJ1-6; D perhaps matches TRBD1 (5 bases). V was pared by 5 bases and J by 6 bases, with 11 bases between. Germline CDR1 reads ENHRY; CDR2 reads SYGVKD. The CDR3 loop spans 14 amino acids. CDR3 region: CAISQTTVNSPLHF. CDR3 sequence (DNA): TGTGCCATCAGTCAAACGACAGTTAATTCACCCCTCCACTTT.

This rearrangement joins TRBV11-3 to TRBJ2-7; TRBD1 matches at 7 bases. The CDR3 runs 14 residues. V was clipped by 1 base and J by 3 bases; unmatched bases: 3. Germline values: CDR1 SGHNT, CDR2 YENEEA. The CDR3: CASSLAGTDYEQYF. The CDR3 DNA is TGTGCCAGCAGCTTAGCCGGGACAGACTACGAGCAGTACTTC.

The rearrangement joins TRBV4-1 to TRBJ2-7; 10 bases map to TRBD2. The CDR3 runs to 17 residues. With 1 base clipped from V and 5 bases from J, the junction kept 11 bases outside the gene matches. CDR1 MGHRA and CDR2 YSYEKL come from the germline V gene. The CDR3 nucleotides are TGCGCCAGCAGCCAAGTCAGCCCTAGCGGGAGATCCCACGAGCAGTACTTC. Residues: CASSQVSPSGRSHEQYF.

This sequence joins TRBV30 and TRBJ2-2; 10 nucleotides line up with TRBD1. With V trimmed by 3 bases and J by 2 bases, 6 bases remained unmatched. The CDR3 has 16 amino acids. Germline loops: CDR1 GTSNPN, CDR2 SVGIG (reference sequence). The DNA of the CDR3 is TGTGCCTGGAGGCTGGACAGGGGGATCAACACCGGGGAGCTGTTTTTT. Its translation is CAWRLDRGINTGELFF.

J is TRBJ2-5 and V is TRBV18; possibly TRBD1 for D (5 bases). This CDR3 is 15 amino acids long. The V gene's germline CDR1 is KGHSH and CDR2 LQKENI. V lost 2 bases, J lost 1 base, and 11 bases lay in between. CDR3 sequence (DNA): TGTGCCAGCTCACCAGTCAGGGCTAGCCAAGAGACCCAGTACTTC. Protein: CASSPVRASQETQYF.

The J gene is TRBJ2-1, the V gene TRBV6-1; 10 nucleotides agree with TRBD2. CDR1 is MNHNS, CDR2 SASEGT, per germline. The trim removed 3 bases at V and 4 bases at J, leaving 9 bases unmatched. The CDR3 runs to 17 residues. The CDR3 spells CASSDNPGLALYNEQFF. The CDR3 DNA is TGTGCCAGCAGTGACAATCCGGGACTAGCGTTGTACAATGAGCAGTTCTTC.

This clone was seen just once. This rearrangement joins TRBV28 to TRBJ1-3; D gene ambiguous. Germline assignment: CDR1 MDHEN and CDR2 SYDVKM. There are 13 residues in the CDR3. The germline V and J ends were trimmed by 2 bases and 10 bases, with 12 bases remaining between them. As DNA, the CDR3 is TGTGCCAGCAGTTTAAAAGCCCCGGGGACCATATATTTT. Protein product: CASSLKAPGTIYF.

In this sample, this clone turned up once. The rearrangement joins TRBV5-1 to TRBJ1-1; the match to TRBD1 covers 10 bases. Germline V gives CDR1 SGHRS, CDR2 YFSETQ. CDR3 length: 16 amino acids. The ends lost 3 bases at V and 8 bases at J; junction bases unmatched: 13. The DNA for the CDR3 is TGCGCCAGCAGCTATAATTCCGGGACAGGGGCCGGGGAAGCTTTCTTT. Its translation is CASSYNSGTGAGEAFF.

This chain's CDR3 is CASSYQKGEKLFF. As DNA, the CDR3 is TGTGCCAGCAGCTACCAAAAGGGGGAAAAACTGTTTTTT. The V call is TRBV7-9, the J call TRBJ1-4, with D perhaps TRBD1 (5 bases). Trimming shortened V by 4 bases and J by 8 bases, and 11 bases separated the two germline ends. The CDR3 extends over 13 amino acids. CDR1 SEHNR and CDR2 FQNEAQ come from the germline V gene (reference sequence).

The V and J genes are TRBV27 and TRBJ2-1; D is perhaps TRBD1 (6 bases). The CDR3 consists of 13 residues. Between the trimmed V and J ends, which lost 5 bases and 8 bases, there was a span of 13 bases. CDR1 MNHEY and CDR2 SMNVEV come from the germline V gene (reference sequence). CDR3 residues: CASSKQGSYEQFF. The CDR3 DNA sequence: TGTGCCAGCAGTAAACAGGGTTCGTATGAGCAGTTCTTC.

V gene TRBV4-1 combines with J gene TRBJ2-1; the match to TRBD2 covers 7 bases. The CDR3 length is 18 residues. CDR1 and CDR2 from the germline V gene are MGHRA and YSYEKL. Trimming took 2 bases from V and 9 from J; bases not matched to a gene: 19. CDR3: CASSQSSNGGGKRGEQFF. CDR3 sequence (DNA): TGCGCCAGCAGCCAATCGTCCAATGGTGGGGGAAAGCGGGGTGAGCAGTTCTTC.

The CDR3 coding sequence is TGTGCCAGCAGTTACGACAGGGTCCCCTACGAGCAGTACTTC. Its protein product is CASSYDRVPYEQYF. The chain combines TRBV6-2 or TRBV6-3 with TRBJ2-7; 7 bases map to TRBD1. V was clipped by 2 bases and J by 2 bases; unmatched bases: 3. Germline assignment: CDR1 MNHEY and CDR2 SVGEGT. The CDR3 has 14 amino acids.

The chain carries TRBV30 and TRBJ2-1; TRBD1 might be the D (6 bases). Germline-derived CDR1 and CDR2 are GTSNPN and SVGIG (reference sequence). There are 12 residues in the CDR3. V lost 3 bases and J 10 bases, leaving 13 bases between the germline ends. CDR3 in amino acids: CAWSRGQREQFF. DNA of the CDR3: TGTGCCTGGAGCAGGGGCCAACGGGAGCAGTTCTTC.